The 31 T cell receptor beta chains below all came from one sample that was sequenced in a study of blood T cell repertoires in COVID-19. Sequencing was performed with immunoSEQ multiplex PCR; in TCRdb, only in-frame clones are kept and a portion is missing. The data hold hundreds of thousands of clones, with 86% observed a single time. Input material: peripheral blood. Receptor source: a woman in her sixties who had recovered from COVID-19.

The chain is built from TRBV24-1 and TRBJ2-3; D perhaps matches TRBD1 (6 bases). The CDR3 sequence is 16 residues long. Deletions cut 4 bases from V and 5 bases from J, with 18 bases between. Germline loops: CDR1 KGHDR, CDR2 SFDVKD. CDR3 DNA: TGTGCCACCAGTGACCACGGACAGTCCAAGGGAGATACGCAGTATTTT. Protein sequence: CATSDHGQSKGDTQYF.

As for this clone: Relative to the germline gene, one junction end is altered; a read error may explain this. This chain links TRBV7-7 with TRBJ2-3; TRBD1 might be the D (6 bases). Germline loops: CDR1 SSHAT, CDR2 FNYEAQ (reference sequence). The CDR3 totals 15 residues. The CDR3 spells CASSPQGLSTDTQYF. The CDR3 nucleotides are TGTGCTAGCAGCCCTCAGGGGCTGAGCACAGATACGCAGTATTTT.

V is TRBV6-5 and J is TRBJ2-6; D perhaps matches TRBD2 (5 bases). In germline, CDR1 is MNHEY, CDR2 SVGAGI. Trimming took 8 bases from V and 3 from J, leaving 14 bases between them. The CDR3 spans 15 residues. CDR3 nucleotide sequence: TGTGCCAGCCACGGCGGGTACTTTGGGGCCAACGTCCTGACTTTC. Its translation: CASHGGYFGANVLTF.

J is TRBJ1-1 and V is TRBV7-9, with 7 positions matching TRBD1. CDR3 length equals 12 residues. Germline loops: CDR1 SEHNR, CDR2 FQNEAQ (reference sequence). After removal of 6 bases from V and 8 bases from J, the junction contained 6 bases not matched to a gene. The CDR3 loop is CASSFDRAEAFF. DNA for the CDR3: TGTGCCAGCAGTTTTGACAGGGCGGAAGCTTTCTTT.

The chain is built from TRBV19 and TRBJ1-1, with 8 nucleotides matching TRBD1. Germline V gene sequence: CDR1 LNHDA, CDR2 SQIVND (reference sequence). This CDR3 contains 14 residues. The V segment lost 6 bases and the J segment 6 bases; nucleotides outside the gene matches: 9. The chain's CDR3 is CASRRLQGVAEAFF. CDR3 nucleotides: TGTGCCAGTAGACGGCTACAGGGGGTCGCTGAAGCTTTCTTT.

This clone was seen a few times. The V call is TRBV12-3 or TRBV12-4, the J call TRBJ1-1, with D perhaps matching TRBD1 (5 bases). The length of the CDR3 is 13 residues. V lost 6 bases to trimming and J lost 1 base, with 9 bases between them. The chain's CDR3 is CASRDQGNTEAFF. CDR3 coding DNA: TGTGCCAGCAGGGACCAGGGGAACACTGAAGCTTTCTTT.

This clone was picked up a small number of times. The V call is TRBV2, the J call TRBJ2-2; a weak D match, TRBD1 (5 bases). Germline V gives CDR1 SNHLY, CDR2 FYNNEI. V lost 2 bases and J 4 bases, leaving 8 bases between the germline ends. There are 14 residues in the CDR3. Here the CDR3 reads CASSERQITGELFF. CDR3 coding DNA: TGTGCCAGCAGTGAACGACAGATCACCGGGGAGCTGTTTTTT.

The V and J genes are TRBV25-1 and TRBJ2-7; the match to TRBD1 covers 9 bases. J lost 4 bases, V lost 6 bases, and 7 bases had no gene match. This CDR3 spans 14 amino acids. CDR1 and CDR2 from the germline V gene are MGHDK and SYGVNS. In nucleotides, the CDR3 is TGTGCCAGCAGCGAACAGGGGGCGCTTTACGAGCAGTACTTC. Its translation is CASSEQGALYEQYF.

This chain connects TRBV7-3 to TRBJ2-1; D might be TRBD1 (6 bases). Trimming removed 4 bases from V and 7 bases from J, with 20 bases in between. The CDR3 covers 16 residues. In germline, CDR1 is SGHTA, CDR2 FQGTGA. CDR3 loop: CASSSFVKDSNNEQFF. The CDR3 bases are TGTGCCAGCAGCTCCTTCGTGAAGGACAGCAATAATGAGCAGTTCTTC.

About this clone itself: Other DNA variants within this sample encode the same CDR3. The chain uses TRBV18 and TRBJ1-5; 9 bases align to TRBD1. The germline V gene encodes CDR1 KGHSH and CDR2 LQKENI. After removal of 4 bases from V and 7 bases from J, the junction contained 5 bases not matched to a gene. The length of the CDR3 is 14 residues. CDR3 bases: TGTGCCAGCTCACTGGGACAGGGTGGCCAGCCCCAGCATTTT. Translated, it gives CASSLGQGGQPQHF.

The CDR3 region has the DNA TGTGCCAGCAGCTTAGTGCTAGGACAGGTGACCCAGTACTTC. Protein product: CASSLVLGQVTQYF. J is TRBJ2-5 and V is TRBV11-2; 7 bases are shared with TRBD1. CDR3 length: 14 residues. V lost 1 base, J lost 7 bases, and 6 bases stayed unmatched. The V gene's germline CDR1 is SGHAT and CDR2 FQNNGV.

The genes are TRBV6-5 and TRBJ2-7; unclear D gene. The CDR3 sequence is 13 residues long. V gave up 2 bases and J gave up 3 bases, with 8 bases separating them. In germline, CDR1 is MNHEY, CDR2 SVGAGI. CDR3 sequence: CASSYLRGYEQYF. Here the CDR3 DNA reads TGTGCCAGCAGTTACCTCAGAGGCTACGAGCAGTACTTC.

The rearrangement joins TRBV2 to TRBJ1-6; 9 bases are shared with TRBD1. V was pared by 3 bases and J by 2 bases, with 8 bases of the junction left unmatched. The CDR3 covers 18 residues. Germline CDR1 reads SNHLY; CDR2 reads FYNNEI. The CDR3 spells CASSDRGQGSAYNSPLHF. CDR3 nucleotides: TGTGCCAGCAGTGACCGAGGACAGGGGAGCGCCTATAATTCACCCCTCCACTTT.

The gene calls are TRBV6-2 or TRBV6-3 and TRBJ2-7, with D unresolved. Trimming pared 4 bases from V and 3 bases from J, leaving 4 bases between. Per germline, CDR1 MNHEY and CDR2 SVGEGT. The CDR3 has 11 residues. DNA for the CDR3: TGTGCCAGCAGTTTCTACTACGAGCAGTACTTC. Translated: CASSFYYEQYF.

The chain uses TRBV7-2 and TRBJ1-4, with 8 bases identical to TRBD1. The V gene end was trimmed by 5 bases and the J gene end by 7 bases; junction bases not matched to a gene: 6. Germline CDR1 reads SGHTA; CDR2 reads FQGNSA. This CDR3 is built from 14 residues. As DNA, the CDR3 is TGTGCCAGCAGCAAGGACAGGGCCTTTGAAAAACTGTTTTTT. It specifies CASSKDRAFEKLFF.

The chain employs TRBV24-1 and TRBJ2-3; TRBD2 agrees at 13 bases. The CDR3 extends over 17 amino acids. Germline CDR1 KGHDR, CDR2 SFDVKD. Unmatched junction bases numbered 8, after V lost 3 bases and J lost 6 bases. The CDR3 loop is CATSDPTSGGPRDTQYF. DNA of the CDR3: TGTGCCACCAGTGATCCGACTAGCGGGGGGCCTCGCGATACGCAGTATTTT.

The chain combines TRBV2 with TRBJ1-5; 8 nucleotides agree with TRBD1. V shed 7 bases, J shed 2 bases, and the junction held 7 bases outside the gene matches. The CDR3 has 15 amino acids. CDR1 and CDR2 from the germline V gene are SNHLY and FYNNEI. CDR3 sequence reads: CASIQGVGGNQPQHF. The CDR3 nucleotides are TGTGCCAGCATACAGGGGGTCGGTGGCAATCAGCCCCAGCATTTT.

The chain combines TRBV18 with TRBJ1-4, with D perhaps matching TRBD1 (6 bases). This CDR3 contains 14 residues. Looked up from germline, CDR1 is KGHSH and CDR2 is LQKENI. V was cut by 5 bases and J by 8 bases, with 15 bases left in between. CDR3 coding DNA: TGTGCCAGCTCAAAAACAGGGTCGGGGGAAAAACTGTTTTTT. It is translated as CASSKTGSGEKLFF.

Concerning this clone: Its ends do not fully match the called genes, so a read error is possible. This chain uses TRBV7-7 with TRBJ1-1; perhaps TRBD1 as D (5 bases). CDR3 length equals 13 residues. The germline CDR1 and CDR2 sequences are SSHAT and FNYEAQ (reference sequence). The CDR3 sequence: CASSRGGSTEAFF. The CDR3 bases are TGTGCTAGCAGCCGCGGGGGTTCCACTGAAGCTTTCTTT. The full variable domain, with the rest looked up from reference TRBV7-7 and TRBJ1-1, is GAGVSQSPRYKVTKRGQDVTLRCDPISSHATLYWYQQALGQGPEFLTYFNYEAQPDKSGLPSDRFSAERPEGSISTLTIQRTEQRDSAMYRCASSRGGSTEAFFGQGTRLTVV.

The CDR3: CASSPLQGAGQPQHF. The CDR3 DNA reads TGTGCCAGCTCACCACTCCAAGGGGCTGGTCAGCCCCAGCATTTT. The chain has TRBV18 and TRBJ1-5, with a weak D call TRBD1 (5 bases). Deletions cut 1 base from V and 6 bases from J, with 13 bases between. This CDR3 region has 15 residues. Per germline, CDR1 KGHSH and CDR2 LQKENI.

The chain employs TRBV9 and TRBJ2-7; D is unresolved. The V end lost 0 bases, the J end lost 3 bases, and 10 bases lay between the germline ends. Germline V lookup: CDR1 SGDLS, CDR2 YYNGEE. CDR3 size: 14 residues. CDR3 sequence reads: CASSVDASRYEQYF. In DNA form, the CDR3 reads TGTGCCAGCAGCGTAGACGCGTCCCGCTACGAGCAGTACTTC. Full variable domain (remainder filled in from reference TRBV9 and TRBJ2-7): DSGVTQTPKHLITATGQRVTLRCSPRSGDLSVYWYQQSLDQGLQFLIQYYNGEERAKGNILERFSAQQFPDLHSELNLSSLELGDSALYFCASSVDASRYEQYFGPGTRLTVT.

The J gene is TRBJ1-3, the V gene TRBV5-1, with D perhaps matching TRBD1 (6 bases). The CDR3 extends over 14 amino acids. V was clipped by 1 base and J by 4 bases, with 9 bases between them. The germline CDR1 and CDR2 sequences are SGHRS and YFSETQ. CDR3: CASSLPGDGNTIYF. Here the CDR3 DNA reads TGCGCCAGCAGCTTGCCAGGGGACGGAAACACCATATATTTT.

V usage is TRBV13 and J usage is TRBJ2-3; D perhaps matches TRBD1 (7 bases). Trimming stripped 8 bases from V and 1 base from J, with 13 bases between. This CDR3 has 14 amino acids. Germline CDR1 is PRHDT and CDR2 is FYEKMQ (reference sequence). DNA for the CDR3: TGTGCCAGCCAGGGGGAGCGGGGCACAGATACGCAGTATTTT. Its protein is CASQGERGTDTQYF.

The chain carries TRBV6-5 and TRBJ1-6; TRBD1 matches at 7 bases. The germline gives CDR1 MNHEY, CDR2 SVGAGI. The length of the CDR3 is 14 residues. Trimming at V came to 5 bases and at J to 7 bases, leaving 5 bases not matched to a gene. CDR3 nucleotide sequence: TGTGCCAGCAGTCCCCGACAGGGAAATTCACCCCTCCACTTT. Translating gives CASSPRQGNSPLHF.

This chain links TRBV5-8 with TRBJ2-1; no clear D. The germline CDR1 and CDR2 sequences are SGHTS and YDEGEE. The CDR3 is 11 amino acids. Between the trimmed V and J ends, which lost 5 bases and 9 bases, there was a span of 9 bases. The CDR3 here is CASRLVFEQFF. For the CDR3, the DNA is TGTGCCAGCAGACTGGTCTTTGAGCAGTTCTTC.

The chain has TRBV6-5 and TRBJ1-2, with D possibly being TRBD1 (6 bases). The CDR3 consists of 13 residues. Trimming shortened V by 3 bases and J by 8 bases, and 13 bases separated the two germline ends. The V gene's germline CDR1 is MNHEY and CDR2 SVGAGI. The CDR3 bases are TGTGCCAGCAGTTATATCAGGGGAAGGGGCTACACCTTC. Protein sequence: CASSYIRGRGYTF.

This clone was counted a few times. The chain joins TRBV25-1 to TRBJ2-2, with D maybe TRBD2 (6 bases). The germline V and J ends were trimmed by 7 bases and 0 bases, with 9 bases remaining between them. The CDR3 contains 14 residues. Germline CDR1 and CDR2: MGHDK and SYGVNS. The CDR3, as DNA: TGTGCCAGCACGGGACTGCCGAACACCGGGGAGCTGTTTTTT. Its protein product is CASTGLPNTGELFF.

The gene calls are TRBV6-5 and TRBJ1-5; possible D gene TRBD1, 5 bases. Per the germline V gene, CDR1 is MNHEY and CDR2 is SVGAGI. This CDR3 has 15 residues. The V and J ends lost 0 bases and 3 bases respectively, with 9 bases between them. The CDR3 loop reads CASSYSGHFNQPQHF. For the CDR3, the DNA is TGTGCCAGCAGTTACTCCGGACACTTCAATCAGCCCCAGCATTTT.

This chain connects TRBV9 to TRBJ2-3; 11 bases are shared with TRBD2. Germline V gene sequence: CDR1 SGDLS, CDR2 YYNGEE. Trimming at V came to 0 bases and at J to 2 bases, leaving 11 bases not matched to a gene. The CDR3 totals 19 residues. The CDR3 region is CASSVEGLAGGLHTDTQYF. The CDR3 bases are TGTGCCAGCAGCGTAGAGGGCCTAGCGGGGGGTCTTCACACAGATACGCAGTATTTT.

The chain uses TRBV9 and TRBJ2-3, with 8 bases lining up with TRBD2. The junction had 10 bases not matched to a gene; V was cut back by 3 bases and J by 4 bases. This CDR3 region has 16 residues. CDR1 and CDR2 (germline): SGDLS, YYNGEE. This CDR3 is CASSDSGVRSADTQYF. CDR3 nucleotide sequence: TGTGCCAGCAGCGATAGCGGGGTCCGAAGCGCAGATACGCAGTATTTT.

This chain links TRBV2 with TRBJ1-1, with D possibly matching TRBD1 (5 bases). CDR1 is SNHLY, CDR2 FYNNEI, per germline. The V end lost 9 bases, the J end lost 0 bases, and 11 bases lay between the germline ends. This CDR3 is built from 13 residues. DNA for the CDR3: TGTGCCAGGATGCGGGACGTGAACACTGAAGCTTTCTTT. It specifies CARMRDVNTEAFF.